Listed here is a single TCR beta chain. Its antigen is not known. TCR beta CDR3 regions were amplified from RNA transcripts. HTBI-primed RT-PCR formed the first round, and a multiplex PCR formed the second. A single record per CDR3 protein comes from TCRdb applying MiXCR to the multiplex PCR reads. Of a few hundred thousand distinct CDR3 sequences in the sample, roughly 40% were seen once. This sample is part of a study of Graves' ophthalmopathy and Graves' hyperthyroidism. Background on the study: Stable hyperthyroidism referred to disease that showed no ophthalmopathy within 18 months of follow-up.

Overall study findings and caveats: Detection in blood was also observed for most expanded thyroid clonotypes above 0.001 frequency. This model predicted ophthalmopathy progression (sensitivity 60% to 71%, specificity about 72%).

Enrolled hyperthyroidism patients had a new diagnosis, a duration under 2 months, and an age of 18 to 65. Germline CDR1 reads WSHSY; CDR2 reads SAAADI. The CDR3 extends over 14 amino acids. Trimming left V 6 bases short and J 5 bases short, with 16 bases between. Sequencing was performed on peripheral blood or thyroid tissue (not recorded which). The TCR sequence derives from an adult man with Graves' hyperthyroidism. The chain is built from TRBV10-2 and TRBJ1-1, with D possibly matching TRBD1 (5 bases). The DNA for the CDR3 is TGCGCCAGCAGCAGTGATCGGGGGGTGACTGAAGCTTTCTTT. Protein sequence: CASSSDRGVTEAFF.